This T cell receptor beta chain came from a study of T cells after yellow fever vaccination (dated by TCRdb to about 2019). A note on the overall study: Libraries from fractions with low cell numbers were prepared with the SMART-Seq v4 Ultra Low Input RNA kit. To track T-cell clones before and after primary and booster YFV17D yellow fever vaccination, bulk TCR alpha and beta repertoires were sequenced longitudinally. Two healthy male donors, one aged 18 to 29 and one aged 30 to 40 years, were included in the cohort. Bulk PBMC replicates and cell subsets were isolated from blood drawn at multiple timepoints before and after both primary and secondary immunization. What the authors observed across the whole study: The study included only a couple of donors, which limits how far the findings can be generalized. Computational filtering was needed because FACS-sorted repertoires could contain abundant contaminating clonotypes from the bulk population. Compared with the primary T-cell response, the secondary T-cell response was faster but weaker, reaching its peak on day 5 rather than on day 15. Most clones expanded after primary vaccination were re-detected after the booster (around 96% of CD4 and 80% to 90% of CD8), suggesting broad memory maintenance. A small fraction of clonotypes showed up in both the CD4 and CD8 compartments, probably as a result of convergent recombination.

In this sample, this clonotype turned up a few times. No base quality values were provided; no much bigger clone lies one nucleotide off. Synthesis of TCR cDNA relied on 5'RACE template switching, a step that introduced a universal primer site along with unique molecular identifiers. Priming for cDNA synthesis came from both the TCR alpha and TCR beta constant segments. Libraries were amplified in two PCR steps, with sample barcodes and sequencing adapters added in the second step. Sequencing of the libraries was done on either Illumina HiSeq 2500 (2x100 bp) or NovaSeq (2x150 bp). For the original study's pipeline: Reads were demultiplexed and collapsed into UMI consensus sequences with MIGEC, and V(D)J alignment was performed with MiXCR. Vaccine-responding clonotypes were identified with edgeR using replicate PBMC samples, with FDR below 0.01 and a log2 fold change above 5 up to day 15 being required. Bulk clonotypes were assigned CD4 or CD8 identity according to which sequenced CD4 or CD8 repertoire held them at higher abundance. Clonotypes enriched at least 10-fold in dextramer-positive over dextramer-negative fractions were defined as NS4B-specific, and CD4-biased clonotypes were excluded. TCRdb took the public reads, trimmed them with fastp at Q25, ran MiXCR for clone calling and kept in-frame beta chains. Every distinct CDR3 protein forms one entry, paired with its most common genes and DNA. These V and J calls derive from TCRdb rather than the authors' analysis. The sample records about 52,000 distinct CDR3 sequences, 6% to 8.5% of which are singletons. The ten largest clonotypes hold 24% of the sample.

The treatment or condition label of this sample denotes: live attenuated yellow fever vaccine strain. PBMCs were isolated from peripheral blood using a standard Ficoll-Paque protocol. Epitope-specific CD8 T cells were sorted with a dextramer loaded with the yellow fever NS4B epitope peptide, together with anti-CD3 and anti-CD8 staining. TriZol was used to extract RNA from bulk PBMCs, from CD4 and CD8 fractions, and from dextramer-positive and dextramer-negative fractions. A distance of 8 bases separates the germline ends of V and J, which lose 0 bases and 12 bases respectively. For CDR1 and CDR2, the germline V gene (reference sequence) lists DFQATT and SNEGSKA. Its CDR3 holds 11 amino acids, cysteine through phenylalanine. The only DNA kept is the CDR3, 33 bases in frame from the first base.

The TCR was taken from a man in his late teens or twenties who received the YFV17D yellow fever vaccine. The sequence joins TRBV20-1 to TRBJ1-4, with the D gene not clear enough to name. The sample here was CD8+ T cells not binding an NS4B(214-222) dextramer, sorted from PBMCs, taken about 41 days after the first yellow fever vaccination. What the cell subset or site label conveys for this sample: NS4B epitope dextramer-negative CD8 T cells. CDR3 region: CSARDLAELFF. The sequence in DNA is TGCAGTGCTAGAGATCTGGCAGAACTGTTTTTT.